The entry below describes one T cell receptor (beta chain). Its specificity is not known. Sorted CD4+ subsets: naive, central memory, regulatory, stem cell-like memory (CD45RO/CCR7/CD25/CD127/CD95/CD27 panel). These data come from a study of beta chain features in type 1 diabetes. Study-wide points: Researchers report that Type 1 diabetes patients had moderately but significantly shorter TCRB CDR3s across all four CD4+ subsets.

Expressed TCRB transcripts were sequenced because the entire RNA isolate underwent reverse transcription. Data came from immunoSEQ multiplex PCR; TCRdb stores just in-frame clones and leaves some out. The data contain about 260,000 clones, around 20% of them singletons. Trimming at V came to 3 bases and at J to 0 bases, leaving 10 bases not matched to a gene. This CDR3 region has 17 residues. Germline CDR1 LGHNA, CDR2 YNFKEQ. This chain uses TRBV4-2 with TRBJ1-1, with 7 bases that match TRBD1. The sequencing input was naive CD4+ T cells from blood. The sequence was collected from a woman between 40 and 50 years old with type 1 diabetes. CDR3 DNA: TGTGCCAGCAGCCAGGCTAAGGCAGGGGGATTGAACACTGAAGCTTTCTTT. Its translation is CASSQAKAGGLNTEAFF.